Below, 20 T cell receptor beta chains from the same sample are listed, as sequenced in a study of T cells in tuberculosis. Measured with immunoSEQ multiplex PCR; TCRdb has only the in-frame clones, and not every one. The sample comprises some 41,000 clones, less than 95% of which are singletons, and 1.9% rests with the top ten. The specimen sequenced was PBMCs. All receptors come from a donor aged 10 to 29 with latent tuberculosis or without tuberculosis infection. Some clones in this sample may be carry-over from other donors' samples.

The chain links TRBV30 to TRBJ2-5; 10 nucleotides align to TRBD1. The CDR3 runs to 14 residues. After removal of 5 bases from V and 2 bases from J, the junction contained 5 bases not matched to a gene. Germline values: CDR1 GTSNPN, CDR2 SVGIG (reference sequence). CDR3 bases: TGTGCCTGGTCCCGACAGGGGGCTCAAGAGACCCAGTACTTC. Translated, it gives CAWSRQGAQETQYF.

The J gene is TRBJ2-5, the V gene TRBV6-6; 8 bases align to TRBD2. The CDR3 consists of 15 residues. The V gene's germline CDR1 is MNHNY and CDR2 SVGAGI (reference sequence). V shed 6 bases and J 4 bases; nucleotides not matched to a gene: 10. DNA for the CDR3: TGTGCCAGCAGATGGGGACTAGTGGGAGGAGAGACCCAGTACTTC. Translation: CASRWGLVGGETQYF.

The chain links TRBV7-7 to TRBJ2-2; D is perhaps TRBD2 (6 bases). CDR3 length: 19 amino acids. V was shortened by 2 bases and J by 1 base, with 20 bases between the two germline ends. The germline gives CDR1 SSHAT, CDR2 FNYEAQ (reference sequence). CDR3 amino acids: CASSLRNMRREMNTGELFF. DNA of the CDR3: TGTGCCAGCAGCTTACGAAATATGCGGCGGGAAATGAACACCGGGGAGCTGTTTTTT.

This sequence joins TRBV6-1 and TRBJ1-2, with 7 bases lining up with TRBD1. Germline V CDR1 and CDR2: MNHNS, SASEGT. The CDR3 loop spans 14 amino acids. V was clipped by 0 bases and J by 3 bases; unmatched bases: 1. The CDR3 region has the DNA TGTGCCAGCAGTGAAGCAGGGGGCGACTATGGCTACACCTTC. Translating it yields CASSEAGGDYGYTF.

The V call is TRBV4-3, the J call TRBJ2-7; the D is unclear. Trimming removed 0 bases from V and 3 bases from J, with 9 bases in between. The CDR3 is 14 residues long. Germline CDR1 reads LGHNA; CDR2 reads YSLEER. The CDR3 DNA is TGCGCCAGCAGCCAAGATCCGAGGAACTACGAGCAGTACTTC. This encodes CASSQDPRNYEQYF.

The chain joins TRBV4-1 to TRBJ1-2; D may be TRBD1 (6 bases). The CDR3 spans 16 residues. Germline V lookup: CDR1 MGHRA, CDR2 YSYEKL. Trimming removed 2 bases at V and 5 bases at J, with 18 bases between. The CDR3 nucleotides are TGCGCCAGCAGCCAACCCAGAGGGGGGGCTCGGTATGGCTACACCTTC. Translation: CASSQPRGGARYGYTF.

The chain has TRBV19 and TRBJ2-2, with D possibly being TRBD2 (6 bases). V shed 2 bases and J shed 6 bases, with 10 bases lying between them. From germline, CDR1 is LNHDA and CDR2 SQIVND (reference sequence). The CDR3 has 14 amino acids. CDR3 loop: CASSIIGTPGELFF. CDR3 nucleotides: TGTGCCAGTAGTATAATAGGGACTCCCGGGGAGCTGTTTTTT.

This clone was recorded only once. The chain joins TRBV27 to TRBJ1-2, with 7 bases identical to TRBD1. Germline assignment: CDR1 MNHEY and CDR2 SMNVEV (reference sequence). J was trimmed by 5 bases and V by 5 bases; bases with no gene match: 17. CDR3 length equals 17 residues. The CDR3 here is CASSTGSAQGLGYGYTF. The CDR3 DNA reads TGTGCCAGCAGTACCGGATCAGCACAGGGGTTAGGGTATGGCTACACCTTC.

This chain uses TRBV7-3 with TRBJ2-3; 7 positions agree with TRBD1. This CDR3 comprises 16 residues. Germline CDR1 is SGHTA and CDR2 is FQGTGA. Trimming cost V 5 bases and J 6 bases; bases outside gene matches: 14. For the CDR3, the DNA is TGTGCCAGCAGCCTCATCACAGGGGCCGAGGGGGATACGCAGTATTTT. This gives the protein CASSLITGAEGDTQYF. Supplemented by reference TRBV7-3 and TRBJ2-3, the full variable domain reads GAGVSQTPSNKVTEKGKYVELRCDPISGHTALYWYRQSLGQGPEFLIYFQGTGAADDSGLPNDRFFAVRPEGSVSTLKIQRTERGDSAVYLCASSLITGAEGDTQYFGPGTRLTVL.

The chain couples TRBV28 to TRBJ1-1, with TRBD1 as a possible D gene (5 bases). Trimming removed 7 bases at V and 5 bases at J, with 17 bases between. The V gene's germline CDR1 is MDHEN and CDR2 SYDVKM. The CDR3 contains 14 residues. The CDR3 here is CASNIGGGGTEAFF. The DNA of the CDR3 is TGTGCCAGCAATATTGGGGGAGGAGGAACTGAAGCTTTCTTT.

The genes are TRBV27 and TRBJ2-1; 12 nucleotides line up with TRBD1. Germline-derived CDR1 and CDR2 are MNHEY and SMNVEV (reference sequence). V shed 7 bases and J 6 bases; nucleotides not matched to a gene: 10. There are 16 residues in the CDR3. The CDR3 region has the DNA TGTGCCAGCACCGCCCTCGGGACAGGGGGCTTCAATGAGCAGTTCTTC. Its protein is CASTALGTGGFNEQFF.

The J gene is TRBJ2-1, the V gene TRBV28; possibly TRBD1 for D (6 bases). Germline V lookup: CDR1 MDHEN, CDR2 SYDVKM. V was cut by 4 bases and J by 4 bases, with 11 bases left in between. The CDR3 extends over 14 amino acids. The CDR3 region is CASSSKQGYNEQFF. In nucleotides, the CDR3 is TGTGCCAGCAGTTCCAAACAGGGTTACAATGAGCAGTTCTTC.

J is TRBJ1-1 and V is TRBV7-9; D gene unclear. The CDR3 is 16 amino acids. Germline lookup yields CDR1 SEHNR and CDR2 FQNEAQ (reference sequence). The germline V and J ends were trimmed by 0 bases and 3 bases, with 14 bases remaining between them. In nucleotides, the CDR3 is TGTGCCAGCAGCTTAGCCCCTGGAGGTGTTGACACTGAAGCTTTCTTT. Amino acids: CASSLAPGGVDTEAFF.

This chain links TRBV6-1 with TRBJ1-5, with no clear D. The V and J ends lost 6 bases and 7 bases respectively, with 19 bases between them. Germline CDR1 reads MNHNS; CDR2 reads SASEGT. This CDR3 spans 15 amino acids. The CDR3 reads CASSVETSGFQPQHF. The CDR3, as DNA: TGTGCCAGCAGCGTCGAGACCAGCGGTTTCCAGCCCCAGCATTTT.

A note on this clone: The junction shows a germline mismatch at one end, possibly a read error. The V and J genes are TRBV27 and TRBJ1-3; 9 bases map to TRBD1. The CDR3 has 19 residues. CDR1 and CDR2 from the germline V gene are MNHEY and SMNVEV (reference sequence). Here the CDR3 DNA reads TGTGCCAGCAGTTTATTAGCCCCTTGGCGGGGACAGGGAGGACGCAGGACGACCTTT. Amino acids: CASSLLAPWRGQGGRRTTF.

The CDR3 DNA sequence: TGTGCCAGCTGCAGCGGGGGGAGCAATCAGCCCCAGCATTTT. The encoded protein is CASCSGGSNQPQHF. The chain has TRBV27 and TRBJ1-5, with D maybe TRBD1 (5 bases). The V gene lost 8 bases and the J gene lost 1 base, with 12 bases spanning the gap. CDR1 MNHEY and CDR2 SMNVEV come from the germline V gene (reference sequence). There are 14 residues in the CDR3.

This rearrangement joins TRBV28 to TRBJ2-7; D possibly corresponds to TRBD2 (7 bases). Trimming stripped 2 bases from V and 7 bases from J, with 15 bases between. Germline loops: CDR1 MDHEN, CDR2 SYDVKM. This CDR3 region has 14 residues. CDR3 DNA: TGTGCCAGCAGTTTACTTTTAAGGGGGGGTGAGCAGTACTTC. Its translation: CASSLLLRGGEQYF.

The chain is built from TRBV28 and TRBJ2-1; 14 bases line up with TRBD2. The V segment lost 6 bases and the J segment 10 bases; nucleotides outside the gene matches: 8. The length of the CDR3 is 15 residues. Looked up from germline, CDR1 is MDHEN and CDR2 is SYDVKM. In nucleotides, the CDR3 is TGTGCCAGCAGCCCGGGACTAGCGGGAGATCGGGAGCAGTTCTTC. Amino acids: CASSPGLAGDREQFF.

V is TRBV5-1 and J is TRBJ2-7; TRBD2 matches 10 bases. Trimming took 3 bases from V and 2 from J; bases not matched to a gene: 5. CDR3 length: 15 amino acids. Germline loops: CDR1 SGHRS, CDR2 YFSETQ. CDR3 sequence reads: CASSSGLAEAYEQYF. The DNA of the CDR3 is TGCGCCAGCAGCTCTGGACTAGCGGAAGCCTACGAGCAGTACTTC.

The chain is built from TRBV2 and TRBJ2-7, with a weak D call TRBD1 (6 bases). Germline CDR1 and CDR2: SNHLY and FYNNEI. This CDR3 comprises 15 residues. The V and J ends lost 1 base and 3 bases respectively, with 13 bases between them. The CDR3 loop reads CASSEGRGHIYEQYF. In DNA form, the CDR3 reads TGTGCCAGCAGTGAAGGCAGGGGACACATCTACGAGCAGTACTTC.